The T cell receptor beta chain under discussion was sequenced for a study of T cells in tuberculosis (dated by TCRdb to 2016 to 2019). Regarding the study in general: In the study, CD1B tetramers and high-throughput TCR immunosequencing were combined to characterize T cells specific for the mycobacterial lipid antigen glucose monomycolate (GMM). A South African clinical cohort compared IGRA-negative adolescents, IGRA-positive adolescents with latent tuberculosis and adults with active tuberculosis, around 10 per group. Findings and caveats that apply to the study as a whole: Shorter CDR3-alpha lengths in active tuberculosis patients partly drove the smaller NN-distances, and the TCR-beta difference was not statistically significant. Using GEM motif frequencies, a classifier achieved over 55% accuracy, whereas a classifier built on the diverse GMM-specific repertoire got to 87% accuracy (AUROC 0.75 to 0.9). Active tuberculosis TCR-alpha repertoires showed smaller mean NN-distances to GMM-specific TCRs than IGRA-negative controls, suggesting clonal expansion of these TCRs. Clinical samples were selected based on the availability of cryopreserved specimens, with adults included as active tuberculosis cases and adolescents included as controls.

At study entry, adolescents were screened for latent tuberculosis infection by tuberculin skin test and QuantiFERON-TB GOLD In-Tube IGRA. Immunosequencing of unsorted cryopreserved PBMC covered, on average, about 100,000 T cells per clinical donor. Eleven high schools in the Worcester region of the Western Cape, South Africa, served as enrollment sites for adolescents aged 12 to 18 years. Around ten M. tuberculosis-infected adolescents and approximately ten uninfected adolescents, matched for age and sex, were selected. PBMC from adolescents were isolated by density centrifugation from freshly drawn heparinized blood and were then cryopreserved. TCR libraries were generated with the immunoSEQ multiplex PCR assay, using TCR-beta and/or TCR-alpha/delta assays for each sample. The amplified TCR libraries were sequenced on the Illumina high-throughput platform. Per the source publication's procedure: Clustering and dimensionality reduction relied on pairwise TCRdist distances among GMM-specific receptors from T cells that were either sorted ex vivo or expanded in vitro. The score assigned to each clinical repertoire was mean NN-distance, meaning the average TCRdist to the nearest 10% of tetramer-positive reference sequences. GEM TCR motif frequency was computed as the fraction of unique TCRs matching known GEM sequences by V/J usage and CDR3 length. Active tuberculosis was classified by linear discriminant analysis with leave-one-out cross-validation, implemented in scikit-learn. This is the immuneACCESS table as TCRdb keeps it, with only in-frame sequences that have V and J called. A part of the clones is gone; compared with another copy, unresolved V genes explain less than half, and the rest is unexplained. D and trimming were read from the DNA, whereas the V and J calls and clone size are those reported in that table. The sample data list 20,000 to 25,000 clones, and just over 90% of these were observed just once. Together, the top ten hold roughly 15% of the sample.

This clone was seen only once. The clone's antigen remains unknown. Base qualities are missing; no much larger clone stands one base away. Sequenced sample: PBMCs. The receptor's source is a donor aged 10 to 29 with latent tuberculosis or without tuberculosis infection. Some clones in this sample may be carry-over from other donors' samples.

The DNA sequence reads TGCGCCAGCAGCTTGGGACTTACAGGGGGTAACTTGAACATTCAGTACTTC. The translation is CASSLGLTGGNLNIQYF. Recombination linked TRBV5-1 to TRBJ2-4; the junction holds 8 bases that match TRBD1. Trimming leaves V shorter by 0 bases and J shorter by 7 bases, with the junction holding 12 bases beyond the gene matches. Spanning cysteine to phenylalanine, the CDR3 consists of 17 amino acids. The kept DNA is CDR3 alone, 51 bases in frame from the first base. CDR1 and CDR2 are drawn from the germline V gene: SGHRS, YFSETQ. Reference TRBV5-1 and TRBJ2-4 genes cover what lies past the CDR3, so the full variable domain is KAGVTQTPRYLIKTRGQQVTLSCSPISGHRSVSWYQQTPGQGLQFLFEYFSETQRNKGNFPGRFSGRQFSNSRSEMNVSTLELGDSALYLCASSLGLTGGNLNIQYFGAGTRLSVL.